The following is a T cell receptor (beta chain) sequence with its context. The data are from a study of cytomegalovirus exposure and HLA in healthy donors. Primers: 60 Vbeta forward and 13 Jbeta reverse. The table came from immunoSEQ multiplex PCR; TCRdb's copy has only in-frame clones and leaves some out. This sample contains 75,000 to 80,000 clones. The receptor was isolated from a man between 18 and 29 years old in good health and CMV-seropositive. Sequencing was done on a sample of PBMCs.

CDR3 DNA sequence: TGTGCCAGCAGTCCGGACAGGGGCACAGATACGCAGTATTTT. Amino acid sequence: CASSPDRGTDTQYF. This chain connects TRBV7-2 to TRBJ2-3, with 8 bases aligning to TRBD1. The CDR3 covers 14 residues. V was clipped by 6 bases and J by 1 base; unmatched bases: 3. From germline, CDR1 is SGHTA and CDR2 FQGNSA.